This T cell receptor (beta chain) was captured by sequencing in a study of T-cell reconstitution after alpha-beta-depleted transplantation in children. Regarding the study as a whole: Surviving recipient T cells and intrathymic progenitors accounted for some patients' high TCRbeta diversity at day 60. Alpha-beta T cells about two months after transplant reportedly derived from several hundred expanded graft clones. It was newly produced T cells that mostly accounted for T-cell counts and diversity one year after transplant.

The germline V gene encodes CDR1 SQVTM and CDR2 ANQGSEA. CDR3 size: 13 residues. J lost 1 base, V lost 3 bases, and 1 base had no gene match. This clonotype occurred a few times. Its antigen is undetermined. TCRbeta library construction was performed incorporating unique molecular identifiers. Via MiXCR, TCRdb re-called the PCR reads, giving one row per CDR3 protein. This table has around 490,000 distinct CDR3 sequences, about an eighth appearing once. Here the sequenced sample was PBMCs, mostly from graft donor cells, taken 180 days after TCRalphabeta/CD19-depleted stem cell transplant. The clonotype comes from a female patient aged 2-15 years who had a stem cell transplant for aplastic anemia, so the T cells may come from the graft donor. The V and J genes are TRBV29-1 and TRBJ2-3; 7 bases match TRBD2. CDR3 loop: CSVEGGRTDTQYF. The CDR3 nucleotides read TGCAGCGTTGAGGGAGGGCGCACAGATACGCAGTATTTT.